This T cell receptor beta chain derives from a study of blood T cell repertoires in COVID-19. Germline values: CDR1 MNHNS, CDR2 SASEGT. The CDR3 spans 15 residues. After removal of 3 bases from V and 0 bases from J, the junction contained 0 bases not matched to a gene. In the original workflow: From reference gene primer amplification, estimates of nucleated cell counts were derived. TCRdb's table, derived via immunoSEQ multiplex PCR, lists solely in-frame clones and lacks some. D and trimming were read from the DNA, whereas the V and J calls and clone size are those reported in that table. The sample lists 150,000 to 190,000 clones, 75% to 90% occurring once. This clone has at least ten counts.

The specimen was peripheral blood. The receptor comes from a woman in her sixties or seventies with acute or convalescent COVID-19. The chain employs TRBV6-1 and TRBJ2-2; 8 positions agree with TRBD1. CDR3 nucleotides: TGTGCCAGCAGTGAGACAGGGGCGAACACCGGGGAGCTGTTTTTT. The encoded protein is CASSETGANTGELFF.